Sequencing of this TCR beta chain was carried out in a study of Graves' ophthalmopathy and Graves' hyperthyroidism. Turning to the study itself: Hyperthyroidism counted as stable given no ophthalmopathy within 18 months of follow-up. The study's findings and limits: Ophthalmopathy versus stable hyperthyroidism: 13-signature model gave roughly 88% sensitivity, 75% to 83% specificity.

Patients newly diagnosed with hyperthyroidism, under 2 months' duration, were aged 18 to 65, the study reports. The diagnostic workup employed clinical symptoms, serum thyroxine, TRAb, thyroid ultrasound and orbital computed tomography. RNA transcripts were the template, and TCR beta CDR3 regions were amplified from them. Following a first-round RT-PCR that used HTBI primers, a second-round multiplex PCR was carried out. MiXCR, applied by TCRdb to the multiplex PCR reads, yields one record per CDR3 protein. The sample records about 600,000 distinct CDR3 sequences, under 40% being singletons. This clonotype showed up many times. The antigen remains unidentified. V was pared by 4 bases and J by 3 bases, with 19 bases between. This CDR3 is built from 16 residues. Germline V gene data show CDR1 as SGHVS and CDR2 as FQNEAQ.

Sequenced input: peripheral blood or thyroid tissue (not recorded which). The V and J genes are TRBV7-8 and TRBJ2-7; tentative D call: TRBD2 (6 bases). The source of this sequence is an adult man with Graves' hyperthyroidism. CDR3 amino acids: CASSSGMVADLYEQYF. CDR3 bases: TGTGCCAGCAGCTCAGGTATGGTAGCGGACCTCTACGAGCAGTACTTC.